The source of this TCR beta chain is a study of T cell repertoires in cytomegalovirus infection. Study summary: Public TCR beta signatures indicated both CMV infection and matching HLA type.

This CDR3 is 15 amino acids long. V dropped 3 bases and J dropped 8; count of bases not matched to a gene: 8. Germline-derived CDR1 and CDR2 are SGHRS and YFSETQ. TCRdb independently ran MiXCR on the reads; one entry per CDR3 protein. The sample lists some 680,000 distinct CDR3 sequences, roughly 36% seen once, with 2.5% to 3.5% in the top ten. Findings of the study overall: The ex vivo response was dominated by HLA-C-restricted CMV-specific TCR beta clonotypes. Summed frequency of shared TCR beta families picked out CMV carriers who also had the relevant HLA.

About this clonotype itself: Its antigen is not known.

The V gene is TRBV5-1, the J gene TRBJ1-6, with 7 bases that match TRBD1. The specimen sequenced was PBMCs. The sequence was obtained from a human donor in good health (CMV status not recorded). Some clones in this sample may be carry-over from other donors' samples. The CDR3 here is CASSSWGQTHSPLHF. As DNA, the CDR3 is TGCGCCAGCAGCTCATGGGGACAGACTCATTCACCCCTCCACTTT.